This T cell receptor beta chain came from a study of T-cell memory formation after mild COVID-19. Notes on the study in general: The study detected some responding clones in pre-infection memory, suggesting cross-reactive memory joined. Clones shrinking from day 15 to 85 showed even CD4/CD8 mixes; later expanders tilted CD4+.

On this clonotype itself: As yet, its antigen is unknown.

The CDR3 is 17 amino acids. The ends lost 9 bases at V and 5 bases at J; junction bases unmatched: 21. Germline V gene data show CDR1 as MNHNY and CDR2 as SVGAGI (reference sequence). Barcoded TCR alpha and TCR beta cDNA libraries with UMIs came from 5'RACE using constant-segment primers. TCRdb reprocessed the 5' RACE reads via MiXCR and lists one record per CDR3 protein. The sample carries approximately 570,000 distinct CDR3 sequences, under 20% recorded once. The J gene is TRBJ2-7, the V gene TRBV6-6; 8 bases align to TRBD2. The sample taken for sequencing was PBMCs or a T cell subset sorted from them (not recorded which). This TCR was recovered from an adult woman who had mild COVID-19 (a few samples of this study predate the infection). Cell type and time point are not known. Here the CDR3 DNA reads TGTGCCAGGGGAGGGGTAGCGGGAAAGTGTAGACGCGACGAGCAGTACTTC. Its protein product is CARGGVAGKCRRDEQYF.